This T cell receptor (beta chain) was sequenced in a study of blood T cell repertoires in COVID-19. Across the study: The origin of the acute and convalescent COVID-19 samples was the United States, Italy and Spain.

The participants were between roughly 18 and 100 years old and came from some 23 US areas. Libraries were prepared by immunoSEQ multiplex PCR; TCRdb keeps only in-frame clonotypes and omits some of them. Of approximately 200,000 clones listed, approximately 86% are singletons. The sequence came from a woman aged 25 to 45 who had recovered from COVID-19. Sequencing was performed on PBMCs or T cells enriched from blood (not recorded which).

The CDR3 is CASSLRGSATNEKLFF. DNA for the CDR3: TGTGCCAGCAGCTTAAGGGGGTCGGCAACTAATGAAAAACTGTTTTTT. This chain joins TRBV11-3 and TRBJ1-4; D is possibly TRBD1 (6 bases). The V gene's germline CDR1 is SGHNT and CDR2 YENEEA. The CDR3 has 16 amino acids. The V end was cut by 2 bases, the J end by 0 bases, with 10 bases between. The full variable domain, completed using reference TRBV11-3 and TRBJ1-4, is EAGVVQSPRYKIIEKKQPVAFWCNPISGHNTLYWYLQNLGQGPELLIRYENEEAVDDSQLPKDRFSAERLKGVDSTLKIQPAELGDSAVYLCASSLRGSATNEKLFFGSGTQLSVL.